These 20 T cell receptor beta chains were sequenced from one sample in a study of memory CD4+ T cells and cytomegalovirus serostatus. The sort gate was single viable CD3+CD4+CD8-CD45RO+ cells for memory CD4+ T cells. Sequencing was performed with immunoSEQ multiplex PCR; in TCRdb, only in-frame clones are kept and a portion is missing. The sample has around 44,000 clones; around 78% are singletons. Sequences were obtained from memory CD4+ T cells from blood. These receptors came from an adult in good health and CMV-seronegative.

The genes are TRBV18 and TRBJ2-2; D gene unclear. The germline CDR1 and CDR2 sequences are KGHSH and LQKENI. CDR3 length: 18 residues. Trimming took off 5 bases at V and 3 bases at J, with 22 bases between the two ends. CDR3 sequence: CASSGSYNPLTYTGELFF. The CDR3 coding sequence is TGTGCCAGCTCAGGTTCTTATAATCCTTTGACATACACCGGGGAGCTGTTTTTT.

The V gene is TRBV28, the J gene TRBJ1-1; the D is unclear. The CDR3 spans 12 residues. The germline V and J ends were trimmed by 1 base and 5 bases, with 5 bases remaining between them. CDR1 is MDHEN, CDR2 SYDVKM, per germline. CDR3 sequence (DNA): TGTGCCAGCAGTTTATCCAAGACTGAAGCTTTCTTT. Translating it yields CASSLSKTEAFF.

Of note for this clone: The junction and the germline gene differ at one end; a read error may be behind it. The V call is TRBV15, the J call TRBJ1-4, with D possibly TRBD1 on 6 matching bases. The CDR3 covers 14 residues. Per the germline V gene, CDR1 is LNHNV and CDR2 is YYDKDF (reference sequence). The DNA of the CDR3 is TGTGCCACCAGTAGAGCCAGGGGTGGTGAAAAACTGTTTTTT. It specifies CATSRARGGEKLFF.

Here the CDR3 reads CASSPHPGQVVAEAFF. DNA of the CDR3: TGTGCCAGCAGTCCGCACCCGGGACAGGTCGTCGCTGAAGCTTTCTTT. The genes are TRBV28 and TRBJ1-1; 8 bases agree with TRBD1. CDR3 size: 16 residues. V dropped 5 bases and J dropped 6; count of bases not matched to a gene: 14. Per germline, CDR1 MDHEN and CDR2 SYDVKM.

DNA for the CDR3: TGTGCCAGCAGCTTTGAAAGTAGGATGGGGGGCCAGCAGTACTTC. Its protein product is CASSFESRMGGQQYF. The chain recombines TRBV5-6 with TRBJ2-7, with D perhaps being TRBD1 or TRBD2 (6 bases each). Germline values: CDR1 SGHDT, CDR2 YYEEEE. The CDR3 has 15 residues. Deletions cut 2 bases from V and 8 bases from J, with 20 bases between.

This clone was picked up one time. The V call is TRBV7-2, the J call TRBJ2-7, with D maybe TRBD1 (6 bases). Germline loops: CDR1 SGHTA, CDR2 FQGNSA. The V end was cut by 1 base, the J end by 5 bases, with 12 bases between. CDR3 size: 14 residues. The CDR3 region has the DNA TGTGCCAGCAGCTTAGGGGACAACCTCCACGAGCAGTACTTC. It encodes CASSLGDNLHEQYF.

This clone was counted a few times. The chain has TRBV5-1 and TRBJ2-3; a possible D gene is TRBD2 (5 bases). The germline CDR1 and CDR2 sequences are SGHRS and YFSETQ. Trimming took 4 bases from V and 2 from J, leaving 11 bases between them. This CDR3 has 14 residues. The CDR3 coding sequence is TGCGCCAGCAGCCGCAGCGGTTACACAGATACGCAGTATTTT. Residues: CASSRSGYTDTQYF.

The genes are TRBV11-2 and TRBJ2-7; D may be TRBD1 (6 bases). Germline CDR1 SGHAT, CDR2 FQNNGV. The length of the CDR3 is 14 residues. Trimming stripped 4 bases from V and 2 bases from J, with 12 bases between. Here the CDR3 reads CASSSGQITYEQYF. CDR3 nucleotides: TGTGCCAGCAGCTCCGGACAGATCACCTACGAGCAGTACTTC.

The CDR3 DNA reads TGTGCCAGCAGTGACCGAGACAGGGGGTCCTACACCTTC. The encoded protein is CASSDRDRGSYTF. The chain carries TRBV6-1 and TRBJ1-2; the match to TRBD1 covers 9 bases. CDR3 size: 13 residues. Germline V gene data show CDR1 as MNHNS and CDR2 as SASEGT. V shed 3 bases and J 10 bases; nucleotides not matched to a gene: 6.

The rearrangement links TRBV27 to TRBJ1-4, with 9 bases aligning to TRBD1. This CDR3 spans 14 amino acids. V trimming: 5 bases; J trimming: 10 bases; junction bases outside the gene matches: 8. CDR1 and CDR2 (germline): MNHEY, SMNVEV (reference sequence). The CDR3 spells CASSPWDRDGKLFF. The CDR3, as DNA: TGTGCCAGCAGTCCCTGGGACAGGGATGGAAAACTGTTTTTT.

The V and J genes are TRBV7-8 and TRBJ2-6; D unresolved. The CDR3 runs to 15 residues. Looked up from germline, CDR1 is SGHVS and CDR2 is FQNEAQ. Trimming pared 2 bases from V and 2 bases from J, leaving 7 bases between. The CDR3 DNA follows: TGTGCCAGCAGCTTAAGGTCGACTGGGGCCAACGTCCTGACTTTC. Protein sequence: CASSLRSTGANVLTF.

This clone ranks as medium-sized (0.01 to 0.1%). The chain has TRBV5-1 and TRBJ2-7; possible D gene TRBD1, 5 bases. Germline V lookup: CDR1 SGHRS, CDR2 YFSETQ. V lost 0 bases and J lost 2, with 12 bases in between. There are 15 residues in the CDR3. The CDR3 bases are TGCGCCAGCAGCTTGGGGACAACAAAGGCCTACGAGCAGTACTTC. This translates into CASSLGTTKAYEQYF.

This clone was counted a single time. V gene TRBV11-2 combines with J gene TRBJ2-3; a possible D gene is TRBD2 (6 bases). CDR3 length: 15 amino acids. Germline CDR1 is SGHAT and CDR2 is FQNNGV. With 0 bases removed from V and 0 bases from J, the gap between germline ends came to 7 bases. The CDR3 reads CASSLEGGSTDTQYF. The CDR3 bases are TGTGCCAGCAGCTTAGAGGGGGGTAGCACAGATACGCAGTATTTT.

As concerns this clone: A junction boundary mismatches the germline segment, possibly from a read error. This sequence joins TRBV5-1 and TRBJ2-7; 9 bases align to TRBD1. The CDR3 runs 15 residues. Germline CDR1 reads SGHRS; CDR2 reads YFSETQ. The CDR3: CASSLQGTGSFEQYF. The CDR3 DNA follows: TGCGCCAGCAGCTTGCAAGGGACAGGGTCCTTCGAGCAGTACTTC.

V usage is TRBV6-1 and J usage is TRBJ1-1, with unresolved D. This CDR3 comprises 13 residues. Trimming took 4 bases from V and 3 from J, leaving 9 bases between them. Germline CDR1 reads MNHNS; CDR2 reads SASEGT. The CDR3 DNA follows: TGTGCCAGCAGTGCCAGCGGACACACTGAAGCTTTCTTT. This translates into CASSASGHTEAFF.

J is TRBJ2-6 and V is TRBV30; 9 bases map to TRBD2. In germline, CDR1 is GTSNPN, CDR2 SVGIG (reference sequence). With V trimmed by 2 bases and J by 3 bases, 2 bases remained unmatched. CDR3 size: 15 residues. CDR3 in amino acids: CAWSLAGNGANVLTF. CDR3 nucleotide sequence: TGTGCCTGGAGTCTAGCGGGAAATGGGGCCAACGTCCTGACTTTC.

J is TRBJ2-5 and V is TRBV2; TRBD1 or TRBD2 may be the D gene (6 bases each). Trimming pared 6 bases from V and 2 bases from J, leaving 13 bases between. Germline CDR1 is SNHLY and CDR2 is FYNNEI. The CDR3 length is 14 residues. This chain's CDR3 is CASRKGGTQETQYF. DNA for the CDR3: TGTGCCAGCAGGAAGGGGGGCACGCAAGAGACCCAGTACTTC.

The CDR3 region is CASSDHLSNQPQHF. The DNA of the CDR3 is TGTGCCAGCAGTGATCACCTTAGCAATCAGCCCCAGCATTTT. The chain recombines TRBV6-1 with TRBJ1-5, with unresolved D. This CDR3 region has 14 residues. Per the germline V gene, CDR1 is MNHNS and CDR2 is SASEGT. V was trimmed by 3 bases and J by 0 bases, leaving 6 bases between them.

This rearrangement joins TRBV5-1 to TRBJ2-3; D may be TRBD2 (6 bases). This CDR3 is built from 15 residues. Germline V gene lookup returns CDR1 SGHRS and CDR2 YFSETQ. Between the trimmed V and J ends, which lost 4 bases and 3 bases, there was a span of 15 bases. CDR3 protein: CASSKGEGGTDTQYF. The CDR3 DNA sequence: TGCGCCAGCAGCAAGGGTGAAGGAGGGACAGATACGCAGTATTTT. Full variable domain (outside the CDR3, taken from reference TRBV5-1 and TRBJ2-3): KAGVTQTPRYLIKTRGQQVTLSCSPISGHRSVSWYQQTPGQGLQFLFEYFSETQRNKGNFPGRFSGRQFSNSRSEMNVSTLELGDSALYLCASSKGEGGTDTQYFGPGTRLTVL.

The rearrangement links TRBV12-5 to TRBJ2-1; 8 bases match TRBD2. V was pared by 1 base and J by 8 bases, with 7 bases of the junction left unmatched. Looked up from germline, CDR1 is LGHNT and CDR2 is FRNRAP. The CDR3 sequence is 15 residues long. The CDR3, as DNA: TGTGCTAGTGGTTTGGACGGGAGGGCGTTCGATGAGCAGTTCTTC. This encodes CASGLDGRAFDEQFF. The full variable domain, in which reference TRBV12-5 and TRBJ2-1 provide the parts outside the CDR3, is DARVTQTPRHKVTEMGQEVTMRCQPILGHNTVFWYRQTMMQGLELLAYFRNRAPLDDSGMPKDRFSAEMPDATLATLKIQPSEPRDSAVYFCASGLDGRAFDEQFFGPGTRLTVL.